A selection of T cell receptor beta chains follows, all from one sample in a study of T cell responses to AZD1222 COVID-19 vaccine. TCRdb's table, derived via immunoSEQ multiplex PCR, lists solely in-frame clones and lacks some. The profile shows under 150,000 clones, more than 85% of them singletons. This material consisted of peripheral blood, taken on day 0 of MenACWY control vaccination. The receptors shown here come from an adult in good health. Both conserved end residues are trimmed from each CDR3. A D gene is named only where the DNA matches it firmly.

>TRBD1|TRBJ2-6|TRBV6-1|16
ASSEAGQGASGANVLT
>TRBD1|TRBJ1-2|TRBV3-1/TRBV3-2|13
ASSQEYRGDYGYT
>-|TRBJ2-7|TRBV4-3|11
ASSQGHLYEQY
>TRBD2|TRBJ2-5|TRBV4-2|15
ASSPPGWEGRQETQY
>-|TRBJ1-6|TRBV2|10
ASKEAVVPLH
>-|TRBJ2-3|TRBV9|11
ASSVGGEDTQY
>TRBD1|TRBJ2-2|TRBV7-2|13
ASTPTGANTGELF
>TRBD1|TRBJ1-4|TRBV28|12
AVRGRVRNEKLF
>-|TRBJ1-1|TRBV9|13
ASSVSGQWNTEAF
>-|TRBJ1-4|TRBV2|11
ALRQGGNEKLF
>-|TRBJ1-1|TRBV12-3/TRBV12-4|11
ASSLGGETEAF
>TRBD1|TRBJ1-6|TRBV2|12
ASSERGGNSPLH
>TRBD2|TRBJ2-2|TRBV7-6|15
ASSLAVIAGRPGELF
>-|TRBJ1-6|TRBV5-4|13
ASSSERGSNSPLH
>-|TRBJ2-5|TRBV5-1|13
ASSLAGTGGETQY